The clone carrying this T cell receptor beta chain showed up just a few times. An end of the junction does not agree with germline; a read error may underlie this. This specimen comes from a study of control samples from healthy donors and cancer patients. TCRdb keeps only in-frame clones here, not all; method: immunoSEQ multiplex PCR. The profile shows 90,000 or so clones, 86% of them singletons. The CDR3 loop spans 15 amino acids. Germline V gene sequence: CDR1 SSHAT, CDR2 FNYEAQ (reference sequence). The sequencing input was blood. The chain couples TRBV7-7 to TRBJ2-2; 9 bases fit TRBD1. The source is a woman aged 45-65 years in good health. As DNA, the CDR3 is TGTGCTAGCAGCTTAGCTCCGGGACAGGGCCGGGAGCTGTTTTTT. It yields the protein CASSLAPGQGRELFF.